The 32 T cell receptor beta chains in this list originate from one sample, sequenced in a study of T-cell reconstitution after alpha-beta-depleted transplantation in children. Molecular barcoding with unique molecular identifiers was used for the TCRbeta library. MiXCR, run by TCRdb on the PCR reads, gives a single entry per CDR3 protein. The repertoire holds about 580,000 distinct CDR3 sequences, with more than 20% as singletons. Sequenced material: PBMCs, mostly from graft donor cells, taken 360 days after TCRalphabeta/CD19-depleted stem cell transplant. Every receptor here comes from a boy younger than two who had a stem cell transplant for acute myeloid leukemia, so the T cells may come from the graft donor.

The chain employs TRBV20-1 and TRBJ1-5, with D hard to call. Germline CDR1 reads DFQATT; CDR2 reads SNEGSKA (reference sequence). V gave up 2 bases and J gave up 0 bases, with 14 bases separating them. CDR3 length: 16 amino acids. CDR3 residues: CSARNLRVYSNQPQHF. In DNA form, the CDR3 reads TGCAGTGCTAGAAACCTACGGGTTTATAGCAATCAGCCCCAGCATTTT.

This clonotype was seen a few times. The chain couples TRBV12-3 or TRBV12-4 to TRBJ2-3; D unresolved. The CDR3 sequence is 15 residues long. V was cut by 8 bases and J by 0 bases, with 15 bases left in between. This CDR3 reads CASGERPPSTDTQYF. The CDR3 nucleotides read TGTGCCAGCGGTGAGCGACCGCCTAGCACAGATACGCAGTATTTT.

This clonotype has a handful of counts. CDR3 region: CASSLVGTGELWDEQYF. CDR3 bases: TGCGCCAGCAGCTTGGTCGGGACAGGGGAACTCTGGGACGAGCAGTACTTC. The chain uses TRBV5-1 and TRBJ2-7; 10 nucleotides align to TRBD1. Unmatched junction bases numbered 11, after V lost 0 bases and J lost 5 bases. CDR3 length equals 17 residues. Looked up from germline, CDR1 is SGHRS and CDR2 is YFSETQ.

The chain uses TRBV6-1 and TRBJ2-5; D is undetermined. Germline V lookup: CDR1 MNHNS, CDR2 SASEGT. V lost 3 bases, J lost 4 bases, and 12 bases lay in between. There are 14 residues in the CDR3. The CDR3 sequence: CASSDRVARETQYF. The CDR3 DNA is TGTGCCAGCAGTGACCGGGTCGCGCGAGAGACCCAGTACTTC.

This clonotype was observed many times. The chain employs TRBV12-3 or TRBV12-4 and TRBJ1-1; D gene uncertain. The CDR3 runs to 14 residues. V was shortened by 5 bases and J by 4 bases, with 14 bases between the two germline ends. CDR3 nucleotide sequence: TGTGCCAGCAGTCAGAGGGAGGGTCTCACTGAAGCTTTCTTT. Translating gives CASSQREGLTEAFF.

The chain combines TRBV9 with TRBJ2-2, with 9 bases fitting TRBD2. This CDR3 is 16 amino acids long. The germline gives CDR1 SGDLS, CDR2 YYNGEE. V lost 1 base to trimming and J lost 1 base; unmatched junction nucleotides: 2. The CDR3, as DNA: TGTGCCAGCAGCGTATTGACTAGCGGGAACACCGGGGAGCTGTTTTTT. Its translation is CASSVLTSGNTGELFF.

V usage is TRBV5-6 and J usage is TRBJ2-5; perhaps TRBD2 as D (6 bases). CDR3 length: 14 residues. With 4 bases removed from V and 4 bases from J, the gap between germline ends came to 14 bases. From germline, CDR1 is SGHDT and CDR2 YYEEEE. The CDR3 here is CASSPTTSLETQYF. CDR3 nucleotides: TGTGCCAGCAGCCCGACAACTAGCCTAGAGACCCAGTACTTC.

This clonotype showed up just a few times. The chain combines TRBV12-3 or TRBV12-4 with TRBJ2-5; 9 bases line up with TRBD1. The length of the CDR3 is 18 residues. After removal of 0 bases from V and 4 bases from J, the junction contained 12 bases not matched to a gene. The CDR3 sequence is CASSLAKSGQGGTETQYF. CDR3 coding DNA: TGTGCCAGCAGTTTAGCAAAGTCGGGACAGGGAGGCACAGAGACCCAGTACTTC.

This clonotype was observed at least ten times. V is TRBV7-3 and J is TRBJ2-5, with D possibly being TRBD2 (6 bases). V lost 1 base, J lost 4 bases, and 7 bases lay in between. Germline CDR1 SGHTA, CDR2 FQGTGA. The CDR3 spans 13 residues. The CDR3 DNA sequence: TGTGCCAGCAGCTTAAACGGGGGAGAGACCCAGTACTTC. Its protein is CASSLNGGETQYF.

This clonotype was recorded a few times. CDR3 region: CASSLVRGADNQPQHF. Written as DNA, the CDR3 is TGTGCCAGCAGTTTAGTTCGGGGCGCGGACAATCAGCCCCAGCATTTT. This chain links TRBV12-3 or TRBV12-4 with TRBJ1-5, with D perhaps matching TRBD1 (5 bases). V was shortened by 1 base and J by 3 bases, with 13 bases between the two germline ends. CDR3 length: 16 amino acids.

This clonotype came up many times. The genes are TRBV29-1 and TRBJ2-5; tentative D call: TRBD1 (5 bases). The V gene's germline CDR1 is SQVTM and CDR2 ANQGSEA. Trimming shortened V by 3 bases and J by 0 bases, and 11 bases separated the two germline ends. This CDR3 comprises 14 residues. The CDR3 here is CSVDGLTDQETQYF. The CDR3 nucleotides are TGCAGCGTTGATGGGCTGACAGACCAAGAGACCCAGTACTTC.

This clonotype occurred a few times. The CDR3 sequence is CASSPTSGGAGYNEQFF. CDR3 in DNA: TGTGCCAGCAGTCCGACTAGCGGGGGGGCCGGGTACAATGAGCAGTTCTTC. This chain uses TRBV12-3 or TRBV12-4 with TRBJ2-1, with 14 bases aligning to TRBD2. V trimming: 5 bases; J trimming: 4 bases; junction bases outside the gene matches: 7. There are 17 residues in the CDR3.

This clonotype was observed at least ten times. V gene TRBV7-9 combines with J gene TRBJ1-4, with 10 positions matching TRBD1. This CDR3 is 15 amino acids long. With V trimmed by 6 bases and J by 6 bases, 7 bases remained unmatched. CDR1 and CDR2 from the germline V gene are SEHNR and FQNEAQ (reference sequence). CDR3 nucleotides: TGTGCCAGCAGTCACTCCGGGACAGGGGATGAAAAACTGTTTTTT. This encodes CASSHSGTGDEKLFF.

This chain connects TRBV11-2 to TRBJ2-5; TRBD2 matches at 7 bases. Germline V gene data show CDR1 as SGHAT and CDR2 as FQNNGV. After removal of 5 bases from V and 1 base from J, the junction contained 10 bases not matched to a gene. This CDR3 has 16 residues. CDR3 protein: CASSRGTSVVQETQYF. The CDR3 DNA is TGTGCCAGCAGCCGCGGAACTAGCGTGGTCCAAGAGACCCAGTACTTC.

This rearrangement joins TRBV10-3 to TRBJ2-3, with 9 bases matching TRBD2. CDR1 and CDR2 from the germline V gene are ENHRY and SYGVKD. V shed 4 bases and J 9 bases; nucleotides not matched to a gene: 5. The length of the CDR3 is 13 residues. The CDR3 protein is CAISGAGGRTQYF. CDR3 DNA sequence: TGTGCCATCAGTGGGGCGGGGGGGCGGACGCAGTATTTT.

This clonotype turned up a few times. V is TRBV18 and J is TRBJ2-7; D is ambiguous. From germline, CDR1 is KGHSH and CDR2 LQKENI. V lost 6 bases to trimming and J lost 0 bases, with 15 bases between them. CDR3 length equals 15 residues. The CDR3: CASSPKLGRSYEQYV. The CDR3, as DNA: TGTGCCAGCTCTCCGAAACTCGGGCGCTCCTACGAGCAGTACGTC.

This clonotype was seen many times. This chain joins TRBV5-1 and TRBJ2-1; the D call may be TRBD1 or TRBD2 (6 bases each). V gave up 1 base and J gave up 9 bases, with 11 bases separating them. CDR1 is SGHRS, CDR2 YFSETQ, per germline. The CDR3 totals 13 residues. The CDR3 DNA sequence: TGCGCCAGCAGCTTGTCGGGGGCGGGTGAGCAGTTCTTC. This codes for CASSLSGAGEQFF.

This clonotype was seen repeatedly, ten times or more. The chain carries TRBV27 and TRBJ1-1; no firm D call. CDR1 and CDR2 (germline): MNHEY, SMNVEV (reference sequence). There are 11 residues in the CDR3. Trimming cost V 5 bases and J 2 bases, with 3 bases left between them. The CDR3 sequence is CASSHNTEAFF. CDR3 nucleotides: TGTGCCAGCAGTCATAACACTGAAGCTTTCTTT.

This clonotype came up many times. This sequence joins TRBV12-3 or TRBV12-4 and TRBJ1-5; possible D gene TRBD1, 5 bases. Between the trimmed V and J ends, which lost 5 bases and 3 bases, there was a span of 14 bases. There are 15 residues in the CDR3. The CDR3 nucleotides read TGTGCCAGCAGTCGGCCGGGACTCCACAATCAGCCCCAGCATTTT. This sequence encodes CASSRPGLHNQPQHF.

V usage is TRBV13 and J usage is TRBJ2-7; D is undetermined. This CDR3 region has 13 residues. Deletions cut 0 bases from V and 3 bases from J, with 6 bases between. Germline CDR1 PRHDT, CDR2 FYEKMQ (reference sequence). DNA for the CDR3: TGTGCCAGCAGCTTAGGTAGGATCTACGAGCAGTACGTC. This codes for CASSLGRIYEQYV.

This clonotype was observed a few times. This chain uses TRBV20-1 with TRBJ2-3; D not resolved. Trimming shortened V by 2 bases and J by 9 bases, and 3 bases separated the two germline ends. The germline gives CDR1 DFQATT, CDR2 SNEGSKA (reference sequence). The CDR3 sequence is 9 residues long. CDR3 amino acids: CSARQTQYF. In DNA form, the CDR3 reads TGCAGTGCTAGACAAACGCAGTATTTT.

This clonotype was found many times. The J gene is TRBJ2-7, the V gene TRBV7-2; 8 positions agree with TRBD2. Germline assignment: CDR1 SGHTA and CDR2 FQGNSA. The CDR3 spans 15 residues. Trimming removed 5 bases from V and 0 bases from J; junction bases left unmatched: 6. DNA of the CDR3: TGTGCCAGCAGCCCCCGGGGGGGAAGCTCCTACGAGCAGTACTTC. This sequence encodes CASSPRGGSSYEQYF.

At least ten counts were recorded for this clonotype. The CDR3 here is CASSLEGGANTGELFF. DNA of the CDR3: TGTGCCAGCAGTTTAGAGGGAGGGGCCAACACCGGGGAGCTGTTTTTT. This chain links TRBV12-3 or TRBV12-4 with TRBJ2-2; 7 bases are a match to TRBD2. CDR3 length equals 16 residues. The trim removed 1 base at V and 2 bases at J, leaving 4 bases unmatched.

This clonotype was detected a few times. CDR3 residues: CSARDREGVEKLFF. CDR3 bases: TGCAGTGCTAGAGATAGGGAAGGGGTGGAAAAACTGTTTTTT. V gene TRBV20-1 combines with J gene TRBJ1-4, with a weak D call TRBD1 (5 bases). The CDR3 runs 14 residues. CDR1 and CDR2 (germline): DFQATT, SNEGSKA (reference sequence). V dropped 0 bases and J dropped 8 bases, with 13 bases sitting between them.

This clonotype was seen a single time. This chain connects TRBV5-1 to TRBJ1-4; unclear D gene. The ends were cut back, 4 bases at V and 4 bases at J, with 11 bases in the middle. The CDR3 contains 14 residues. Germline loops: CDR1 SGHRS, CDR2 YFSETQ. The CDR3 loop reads CASSVGRLNEKLFF. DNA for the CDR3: TGCGCCAGCAGCGTCGGACGTCTTAATGAAAAACTGTTTTTT. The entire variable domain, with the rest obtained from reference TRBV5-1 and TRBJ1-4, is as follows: KAGVTQTPRYLIKTRGQQVTLSCSPISGHRSVSWYQQTPGQGLQFLFEYFSETQRNKGNFPGRFSGRQFSNSRSEMNVSTLELGDSALYLCASSVGRLNEKLFFGSGTQLSVL.

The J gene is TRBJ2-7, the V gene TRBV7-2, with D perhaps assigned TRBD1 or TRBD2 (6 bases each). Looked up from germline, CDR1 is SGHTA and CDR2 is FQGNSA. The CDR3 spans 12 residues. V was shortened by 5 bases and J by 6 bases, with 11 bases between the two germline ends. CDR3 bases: TGTGCCAGCAGCCGCCGGGGGCCCGAGCAGTACTTC. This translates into CASSRRGPEQYF. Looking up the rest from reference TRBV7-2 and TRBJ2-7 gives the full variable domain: GAGVSQSPSNKVTEKGKDVELRCDPISGHTALYWYRQSLGQGLEFLIYFQGNSAPDKSGLPSDRFSAERTGGSVSTLTIQRTQQEDSAVYLCASSRRGPEQYFGPGTRLTVT.

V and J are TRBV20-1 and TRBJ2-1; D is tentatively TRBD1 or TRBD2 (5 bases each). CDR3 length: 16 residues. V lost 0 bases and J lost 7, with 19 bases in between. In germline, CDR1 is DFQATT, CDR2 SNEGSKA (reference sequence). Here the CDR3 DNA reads TGCAGTGCTAGAGATCCGGGTAGGGACGGTTTTAATGAGCAGTTCTTC. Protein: CSARDPGRDGFNEQFF.

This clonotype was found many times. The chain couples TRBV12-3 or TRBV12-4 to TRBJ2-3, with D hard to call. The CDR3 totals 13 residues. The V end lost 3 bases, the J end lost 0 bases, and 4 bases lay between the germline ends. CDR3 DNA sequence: TGTGCCAGCAGTTTTGTCAGCACAGATACGCAGTATTTT. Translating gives CASSFVSTDTQYF.

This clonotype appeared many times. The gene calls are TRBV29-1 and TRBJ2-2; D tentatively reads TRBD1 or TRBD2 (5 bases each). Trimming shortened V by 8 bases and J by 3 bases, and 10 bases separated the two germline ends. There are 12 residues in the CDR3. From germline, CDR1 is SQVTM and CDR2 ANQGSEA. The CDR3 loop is CSYEGYTGELFF. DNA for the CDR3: TGCAGCTATGAGGGGTACACCGGGGAGCTGTTTTTT.

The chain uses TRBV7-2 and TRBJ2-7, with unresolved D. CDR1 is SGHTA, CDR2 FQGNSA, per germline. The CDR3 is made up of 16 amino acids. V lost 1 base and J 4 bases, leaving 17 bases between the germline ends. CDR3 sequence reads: CASSLERNPLGYEQYF. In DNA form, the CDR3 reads TGTGCCAGCAGCTTAGAGAGGAACCCCTTGGGTTACGAGCAGTACTTC.

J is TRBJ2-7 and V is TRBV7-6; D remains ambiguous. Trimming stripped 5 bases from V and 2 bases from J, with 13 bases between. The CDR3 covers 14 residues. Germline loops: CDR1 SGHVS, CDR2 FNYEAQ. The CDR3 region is CASSPKEITYEQYV. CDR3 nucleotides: TGTGCCAGCAGCCCAAAGGAGATAACCTACGAGCAGTACGTC.

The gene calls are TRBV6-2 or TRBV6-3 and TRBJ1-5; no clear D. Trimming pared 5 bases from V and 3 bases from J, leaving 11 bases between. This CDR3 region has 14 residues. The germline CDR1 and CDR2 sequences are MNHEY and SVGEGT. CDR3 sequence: CASSRSTLNQPQHF. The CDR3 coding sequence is TGTGCCAGCAGTCGTTCCACTCTCAATCAGCCCCAGCATTTT.